This TCR beta chain comes out of a study of PD-1 blockade in classical Hodgkin lymphoma. This CDR3 spans 15 amino acids. CDR1 is SGHRS, CDR2 YFSETQ, per germline. V lost 4 bases to trimming and J lost 2 bases; unmatched junction nucleotides: 6. Sequencing was performed with immunoSEQ multiplex PCR; in TCRdb, only in-frame clones are kept and a portion is missing. The data show approximately 20,000 clones, about four fifths seen once. Time point defined: newly diagnosed, previously untreated cHL patient sample. Magnetic negative selection served to purify CD4+ T cells out of PBMCs that had been thawed. Acting as the comparison were PBMCs from newly diagnosed, untreated classical Hodgkin lymphoma. Regarding the study as a whole: Baseline TCR diversity was reportedly lower in newly diagnosed patients than healthy donors.

Comment on this clone: Its target is not known.

The rearrangement links TRBV5-1 to TRBJ2-1; 7 bases fit TRBD2. The source is a human donor with classical Hodgkin lymphoma. Sequencing was carried out using CD4+ T cells from blood. The CDR3 nucleotides read TGCGCCAGCAGCCAAGCGGGGCCTGCCTACAATGAGCAGTTCTTC. This translates into CASSQAGPAYNEQFF.